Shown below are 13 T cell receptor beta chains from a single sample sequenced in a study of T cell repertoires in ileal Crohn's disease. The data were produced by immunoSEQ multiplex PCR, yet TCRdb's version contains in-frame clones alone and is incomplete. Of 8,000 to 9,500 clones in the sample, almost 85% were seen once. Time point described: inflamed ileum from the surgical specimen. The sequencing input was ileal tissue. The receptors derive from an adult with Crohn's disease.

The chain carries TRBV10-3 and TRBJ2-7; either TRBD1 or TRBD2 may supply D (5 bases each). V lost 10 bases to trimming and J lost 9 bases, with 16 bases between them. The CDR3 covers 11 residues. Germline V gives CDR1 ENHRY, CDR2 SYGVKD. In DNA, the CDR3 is TGTGCCACCAAGAGGGATGGGGCGCAGTACTTC. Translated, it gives CATKRDGAQYF.

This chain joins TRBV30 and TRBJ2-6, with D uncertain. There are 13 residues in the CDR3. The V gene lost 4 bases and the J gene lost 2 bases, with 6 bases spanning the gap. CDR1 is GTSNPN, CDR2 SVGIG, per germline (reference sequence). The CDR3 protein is CAWIEAGANVLTF. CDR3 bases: TGTGCCTGGATCGAAGCTGGGGCCAACGTCCTGACTTTC. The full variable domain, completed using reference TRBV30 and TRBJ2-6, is SQTIHQWPATLVQPVGSPLSLECTVEGTSNPNLYWYRQAAGRGLQLLFYSVGIGQISSEVPQNLSASRPQDRQFILSSKKLLLSDSGFYLCAWIEAGANVLTFGAGSRLTVL.

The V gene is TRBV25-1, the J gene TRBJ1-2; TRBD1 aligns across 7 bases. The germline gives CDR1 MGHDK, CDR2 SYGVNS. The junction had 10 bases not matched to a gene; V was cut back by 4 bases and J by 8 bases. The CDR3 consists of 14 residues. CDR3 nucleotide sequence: TGTGCCAGCAGTGGGACAGGCCCTGGGGGAGGCTACACCTTC. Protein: CASSGTGPGGGYTF.

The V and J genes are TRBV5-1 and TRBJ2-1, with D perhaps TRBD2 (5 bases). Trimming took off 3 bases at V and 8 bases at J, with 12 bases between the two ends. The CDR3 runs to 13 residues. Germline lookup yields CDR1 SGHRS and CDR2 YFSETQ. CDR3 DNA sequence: TGCGCCAGCAGCTACCAGTTTAGCGATGAGCAGTTCTTC. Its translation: CASSYQFSDEQFF.

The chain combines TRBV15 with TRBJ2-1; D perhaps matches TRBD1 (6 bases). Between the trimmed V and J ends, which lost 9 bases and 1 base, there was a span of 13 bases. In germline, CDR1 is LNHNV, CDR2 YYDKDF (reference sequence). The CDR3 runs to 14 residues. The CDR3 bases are TGTGCCACTAACAGGGAAGCGTCCTACAATGAGCAGTTCTTC. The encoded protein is CATNREASYNEQFF.

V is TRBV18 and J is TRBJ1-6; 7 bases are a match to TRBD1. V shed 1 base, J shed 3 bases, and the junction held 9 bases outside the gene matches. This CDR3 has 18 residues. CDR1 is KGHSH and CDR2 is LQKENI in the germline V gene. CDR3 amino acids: CASSPRPRTGSYNSPLHF. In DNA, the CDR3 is TGTGCCAGCTCACCACGGCCTCGGACAGGCAGCTATAATTCACCCCTCCACTTT.

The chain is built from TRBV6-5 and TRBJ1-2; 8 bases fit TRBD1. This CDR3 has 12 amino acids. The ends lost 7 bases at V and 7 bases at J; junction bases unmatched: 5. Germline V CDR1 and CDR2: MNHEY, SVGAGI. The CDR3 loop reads CASKTQGGGYTF. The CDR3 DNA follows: TGTGCCAGCAAGACACAGGGGGGTGGCTACACCTTC.

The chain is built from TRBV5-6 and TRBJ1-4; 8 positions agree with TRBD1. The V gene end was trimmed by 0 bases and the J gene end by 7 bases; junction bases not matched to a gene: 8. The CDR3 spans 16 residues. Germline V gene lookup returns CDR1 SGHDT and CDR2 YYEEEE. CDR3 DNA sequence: TGTGCCAGCAGCTTGGGTAGCAGGGGGCAAGGTGAAAAACTGTTTTTT. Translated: CASSLGSRGQGEKLFF.

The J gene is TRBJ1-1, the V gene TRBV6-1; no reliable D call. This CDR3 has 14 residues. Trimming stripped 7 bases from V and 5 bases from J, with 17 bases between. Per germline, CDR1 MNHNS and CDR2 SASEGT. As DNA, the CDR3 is TGTGCCAGCATCCCGGTGGAGGATGGAACTGAAGCTTTCTTT. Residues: CASIPVEDGTEAFF.

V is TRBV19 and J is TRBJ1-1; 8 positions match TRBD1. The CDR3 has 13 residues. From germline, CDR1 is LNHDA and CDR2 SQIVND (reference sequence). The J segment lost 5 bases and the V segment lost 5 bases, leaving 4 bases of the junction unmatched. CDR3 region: CASSENRGTEAFF. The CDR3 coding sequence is TGTGCCAGTAGTGAAAACAGGGGGACTGAAGCTTTCTTT.

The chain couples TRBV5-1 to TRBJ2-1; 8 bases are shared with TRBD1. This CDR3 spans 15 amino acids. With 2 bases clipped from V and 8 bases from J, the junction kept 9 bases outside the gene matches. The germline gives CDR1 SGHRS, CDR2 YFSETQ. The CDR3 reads CASSFGQGRWDEQFF. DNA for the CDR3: TGCGCCAGCAGCTTCGGACAGGGTCGATGGGATGAGCAGTTCTTC. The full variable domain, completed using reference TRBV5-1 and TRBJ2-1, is KAGVTQTPRYLIKTRGQQVTLSCSPISGHRSVSWYQQTPGQGLQFLFEYFSETQRNKGNFPGRFSGRQFSNSRSEMNVSTLELGDSALYLCASSFGQGRWDEQFFGPGTRLTVL.

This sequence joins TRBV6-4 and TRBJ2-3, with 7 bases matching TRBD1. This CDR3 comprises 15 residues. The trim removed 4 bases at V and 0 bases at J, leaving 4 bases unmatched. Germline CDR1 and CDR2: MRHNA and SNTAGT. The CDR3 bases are TGTGCCAGCAGTGGCACGACAGGGAGCACAGATACGCAGTATTTT. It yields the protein CASSGTTGSTDTQYF.

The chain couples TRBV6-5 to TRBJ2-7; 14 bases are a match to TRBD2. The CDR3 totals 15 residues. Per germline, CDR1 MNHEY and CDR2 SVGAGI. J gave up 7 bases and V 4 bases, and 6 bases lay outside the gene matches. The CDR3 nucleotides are TGTGCCAGCAGTTCGGGACTAGCGGGAGAAGGGGAGCAGTACTTC. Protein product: CASSSGLAGEGEQYF.